Presented here are 9 T cell receptor beta chains from one specimen sequenced in a study of esophageal squamous cell carcinoma under preoperative chemotherapy. Time point given: after preoperative PTX-NDP chemotherapy. One entry per CDR3 protein, called by TCRdb with MiXCR from the PCR reads. The repertoire holds 10,000 to 11,000 distinct CDR3 sequences, with 63% as singletons. The sample was gathered from a patient given preoperative chemotherapy. The receptors here all came from a human donor with esophageal squamous cell carcinoma. The donor label of this sample is uncertain.

The rearrangement joins TRBV6-1 to TRBJ2-3, with D tentatively TRBD2 (6 bases). The V and J ends lost 7 bases and 5 bases respectively, with 10 bases between them. CDR3 size: 12 residues. Germline CDR1 and CDR2: MNHNS and SASEGT. CDR3 sequence: CASTEGRDTQYF. The CDR3 nucleotides are TGTGCCAGCACGGAGGGGAGAGATACGCAGTATTTT.

The chain carries TRBV7-2 and TRBJ2-1, with 8 bases lining up with TRBD2. The CDR3 is 16 amino acids. Germline lookup yields CDR1 SGHTA and CDR2 FQGNSA. After removal of 2 bases from V and 6 bases from J, the junction contained 9 bases not matched to a gene. The CDR3 DNA follows: TGTGCCAGCAGCTTATTGCAGCGGGAGTCGGGCAATGAGCAGTTCTTC. This translates into CASSLLQRESGNEQFF.

This clonotype occurred many times. V usage is TRBV6-1 and J usage is TRBJ2-3, with D perhaps TRBD1 or TRBD2 (5 bases each). Germline values: CDR1 MNHNS, CDR2 SASEGT. The CDR3 consists of 16 residues. With 6 bases removed from V and 2 bases from J, the gap between germline ends came to 18 bases. For the CDR3, the DNA is TGTGCCAGCAGGGGATTTGGGGGAAGCTACACAGATACGCAGTATTTT. This gives the protein CASRGFGGSYTDTQYF.

Comment on this clonotype: One end of the junction varies from germline; a read error may be responsible. The chain has TRBV6-8 and TRBJ2-3, with 7 bases fitting TRBD1. Germline V lookup: CDR1 MNHGY, CDR2 SAAAGT. The CDR3 contains 16 residues. The CDR3 region is CACRGFGGSDTDTQYF. CDR3 nucleotide sequence: TGTGCCTGCAGGGGGTTTGGGGGAAGCGACACAGATACGCAGTATTTC.

V is TRBV6-1 and J is TRBJ2-3; D may be TRBD1 or TRBD2 (5 bases each). This CDR3 region has 13 residues. The germline V and J ends were trimmed by 8 bases and 12 bases, with 21 bases remaining between them. Per the germline V gene, CDR1 is MNHNS and CDR2 is SASEGT. The CDR3: CASGGRDQETQYF. The CDR3 DNA reads TGTGCCAGCGGGGGTCGGGACCAGGAGACCCAGTATTTT.

Details on this clonotype: The junction differs from germline at one of its ends, possibly a read error. The chain combines TRBV6-1 with TRBJ2-1; D unclear. The CDR3 length is 13 residues. Germline CDR1 and CDR2: MNHNS and SASEGT. CDR3 DNA: TGTGCCAACGGTGGTGCGAAGTCCGGTGAGCTGTTCTTC. Its translation is CANGGAKSGELFF.

The chain links TRBV6-1 to TRBJ2-5, with 8 bases aligning to TRBD1. Germline values: CDR1 MNHNS, CDR2 SASEGT. V trimming: 5 bases; J trimming: 0 bases; junction bases outside the gene matches: 11. The CDR3 extends over 17 amino acids. CDR3 sequence: CASSTNPQGADQETQYF. The CDR3 nucleotides are TGTGCCAGCAGTACCAATCCTCAGGGGGCCGACCAAGAGACCCAGTACTTC.

The chain combines TRBV6-1 with TRBJ1-4; no firm D call. Trimming removed 6 bases at V and 4 bases at J, with 12 bases between. The CDR3 has 14 residues. Per the germline V gene, CDR1 is MNHNS and CDR2 is SASEGT. The CDR3 nucleotides read TGTGCCAGCAGCCGAGCGGCCCATAATGAAAAACTGTTTTTT. Its translation is CASSRAAHNEKLFF.

This clonotype was detected only once. The V gene is TRBV4-3, the J gene TRBJ2-3; D is ambiguous. The germline gives CDR1 LGHNA, CDR2 YSLEER. The V end lost 3 bases, the J end lost 0 bases, and 16 bases lay between the germline ends. The CDR3 consists of 17 residues. Here the CDR3 DNA reads TGCGCCAGCAGCCAGGTCATAGGGTTACCTAGCACAGATACGCAGTATTTT. Translation gives CASSQVIGLPSTDTQYF.